This T cell receptor (beta chain) was obtained from a study of vaccination and CD4 T cells after COVID-19. For the study at large: Day 14 and days 161 to 241 post-vaccination were the time points at which a few convalescent patients were sampled.

Germline loops: CDR1 SGHVS, CDR2 FQNEAQ. The V gene lost 3 bases and the J gene lost 1 base, with 9 bases spanning the gap. This CDR3 comprises 14 residues. Time point denoted: late sampling 161 to 241 days after vaccination in three convalescent patients. Each CDR3 protein gets one entry after TCRdb re-called the PCR reads with MiXCR. Of about 28,000 distinct CDR3 sequences listed, approximately 53% are singletons. The chain uses TRBV7-8 and TRBJ1-1; TRBD1 is a possible D gene (5 bases). The sample in question was CD4+ T cells from blood, obtained about 7 months after SARS-CoV-2 vaccination. The receptor was derived from a human donor who had recovered from COVID-19. Written as DNA, the CDR3 is TGTGCCAGCAGCTTGGGGCGGGAGAACACTGAAGCTTTCTTT. Protein product: CASSLGRENTEAFF.